In this sample, the clone carrying this T cell receptor (beta chain) turned up a few times. Its specificity is not known. This record belongs to a study of T-cell reconstitution after alpha-beta-depleted transplantation in children. General study findings and limits: Expanded graft clones, several hundred of them, were reportedly the source of alpha-beta T cells about two months after transplant. Certain patients had high TCRbeta diversity at day 60, and it came from recipient T cells and thymic progenitors that survived. Counts and diversity of T cells one year after transplant came mostly from newly produced T cells.

As it was prepared, the TCRbeta library received unique molecular identifiers. TCRdb re-analysed the PCR reads in MiXCR, keeping a single row per CDR3 protein. The profile shows approximately 520,000 distinct CDR3 sequences, approximately 10% of them singletons. The CDR3 covers 16 residues. CDR1 is SGHVS, CDR2 FNYEAQ, per germline. With 4 bases clipped from V and 8 bases from J, the junction kept 8 bases outside the gene matches. Material: PBMCs, mostly from graft donor cells, obtained 180 days after TCRalphabeta/CD19-depleted stem cell transplant. The TCR comes from a female patient between 2 and 15 years old who had a stem cell transplant for aplastic anemia, so the T cells may come from the graft donor. V and J are TRBV7-6 and TRBJ2-1; 13 nucleotides agree with TRBD2. CDR3 bases: TGTGCCAGCAGCTACGGGGGACTAGCGGGGTTTGATGAGCAGTTCTTC. It yields the protein CASSYGGLAGFDEQFF.